Following are 17 T cell receptor beta chains from one sample sequenced in a study of blood T cell repertoires in COVID-19. Assay: immunoSEQ multiplex PCR; the TCRdb copy retains only in-frame clones and omits some. Among a few hundred thousand clones listed, over 75% were seen once. The sequenced sample was PBMCs or T cells enriched from blood (not recorded which). These receptor sequences come from a woman aged 40 to 50 who had recovered from COVID-19.

This chain connects TRBV7-2 to TRBJ1-3; D not certain. This CDR3 region has 14 residues. The germline V and J ends were trimmed by 5 bases and 7 bases, with 15 bases remaining between them. Per the germline V gene, CDR1 is SGHTA and CDR2 is FQGNSA. CDR3 coding DNA: TGTGCCAGCAGCCCGCTGAGGCGAGGGAACACCATATATTTT. Residues: CASSPLRRGNTIYF.

The chain joins TRBV9 to TRBJ1-6; D not certain. Between the trimmed V and J ends, which lost 0 bases and 8 bases, there was a span of 9 bases. This CDR3 has 14 residues. CDR1 is SGDLS and CDR2 is YYNGEE in the germline V gene. The CDR3 coding sequence is TGTGCCAGCAGCGTAGGTGACTTCTATTCACCCCTCCACTTT. Amino acid sequence: CASSVGDFYSPLHF.

A word on this clone: Germline is not matched at one junction end, which may reflect a read error. The chain has TRBV7-7 and TRBJ2-7; TRBD1 agrees at 7 bases. Germline V gene data show CDR1 as SSHAT and CDR2 as FNYEAQ (reference sequence). The CDR3 length is 13 residues. The CDR3 bases are TGTGCTAGCAGCCAAACAGGGGATGGAGAGCAGTACTTC. It yields the protein CASSQTGDGEQYF. The variable domain in full, completed from reference TRBV7-7 and TRBJ2-7, reads GAGVSQSPRYKVTKRGQDVTLRCDPISSHATLYWYQQALGQGPEFLTYFNYEAQPDKSGLPSDRFSAERPEGSISTLTIQRTEQRDSAMYRCASSQTGDGEQYFGPGTRLTVT.

J is TRBJ1-6 and V is TRBV27, with 9 bases identical to TRBD1. In germline, CDR1 is MNHEY, CDR2 SMNVEV (reference sequence). The junction had 10 bases not matched to a gene; V was cut back by 6 bases and J by 7 bases. The CDR3 extends over 16 amino acids. The CDR3 sequence is CASRYDLGQGNSPLHF. The CDR3 DNA is TGTGCCAGCAGATACGACCTGGGACAGGGAAATTCACCCCTCCACTTT.

CDR3 bases: TGTGCCAGCAGCCAAGGACTAGCGGGAGATAACGAGCAGTACTTC. It is translated as CASSQGLAGDNEQYF. The chain links TRBV4-2 to TRBJ2-7; 12 nucleotides match TRBD2. This CDR3 is 15 amino acids long. CDR1 LGHNA and CDR2 YNFKEQ come from the germline V gene. V lost 1 base and J lost 5; bases outside the gene matches: 3.

The chain carries TRBV5-1 and TRBJ2-1; 8 bases match TRBD1. In germline, CDR1 is SGHRS, CDR2 YFSETQ. This CDR3 has 15 amino acids. V shed 4 bases and J 0 bases; nucleotides not matched to a gene: 3. CDR3 loop: CASSTTGGSYNEQFF. The CDR3, as DNA: TGCGCCAGCAGCACCACAGGGGGCTCCTACAATGAGCAGTTCTTC.

The chain couples TRBV7-9 to TRBJ2-7; no reliable D call. The CDR3 loop spans 11 amino acids. Trimming stripped 5 bases from V and 3 bases from J, with 5 bases between. Germline values: CDR1 SEHNR, CDR2 FQNEAQ (reference sequence). CDR3: CASSPLYEQYF. The CDR3 DNA reads TGTGCCAGCAGCCCACTCTACGAGCAGTACTTC.

V and J are TRBV5-4 and TRBJ1-1, with a tentative D call TRBD1 (6 bases). Deletions cut 4 bases from V and 4 bases from J, with 17 bases between. The germline CDR1 and CDR2 sequences are SGHNT and YYREEE (reference sequence). The length of the CDR3 is 15 residues. CDR3 sequence: CASSGSWAGVTEAFF. The CDR3 region has the DNA TGTGCCAGCAGCGGAAGTTGGGCAGGGGTCACTGAAGCTTTCTTT.

The chain uses TRBV28 and TRBJ1-4, with D possibly TRBD1 on 6 matching bases. V dropped 3 bases and J dropped 5 bases, with 10 bases sitting between them. Germline V gives CDR1 MDHEN, CDR2 SYDVKM. The CDR3 totals 14 residues. Written as DNA, the CDR3 is TGTGCCAGCAGTTTGGGGGGGCAGAATGAAAAACTGTTTTTT. The encoded protein is CASSLGGQNEKLFF. Full variable domain (rest looked up from reference TRBV28 and TRBJ1-4): DVKVTQSSRYLVKRTGEKVFLECVQDMDHENMFWYRQDPGLGLRLIYFSYDVKMKEKGDIPEGYSVSREKKERFSLILESASTNQTSMYLCASSLGGQNEKLFFGSGTQLSVL.

V usage is TRBV25-1 and J usage is TRBJ1-4; D is possibly TRBD1 (5 bases). Trimming shortened V by 3 bases and J by 5 bases, and 13 bases separated the two germline ends. CDR3 length equals 15 residues. The germline CDR1 and CDR2 sequences are MGHDK and SYGVNS. The CDR3 region is CASSDVRADNEKLFF. Here the CDR3 DNA reads TGTGCCAGCAGTGACGTCAGGGCTGACAATGAAAAACTGTTTTTT.

This clone was counted only a few times. The J gene is TRBJ1-3, the V gene TRBV7-8; TRBD1 might be the D (5 bases). Germline V gives CDR1 SGHVS, CDR2 FQNEAQ. The CDR3 runs 15 residues. Trimming shortened V by 2 bases and J by 4 bases, and 12 bases separated the two germline ends. The CDR3 DNA is TGTGCCAGCAGCTTAAATCTGGGGCTAGGAAACACCATATATTTT. Residues: CASSLNLGLGNTIYF.

The genes are TRBV5-4 and TRBJ2-2; 10 nucleotides agree with TRBD1. CDR1 and CDR2 from the germline V gene are SGHNT and YYREEE (reference sequence). The J segment lost 1 base and the V segment lost 1 base, leaving 7 bases of the junction unmatched. The CDR3 sequence is 18 residues long. In DNA form, the CDR3 reads TGTGCCAGCAGCTTGTTCCCCGGACAGGGGGAGAACACCGGGGAGCTGTTTTTT. Protein product: CASSLFPGQGENTGELFF.

The rearrangement uses TRBV6-5 and TRBJ2-7, with TRBD2 matching 7 bases. Unmatched junction bases numbered 10, after V lost 6 bases and J lost 2 bases. Germline V gene data show CDR1 as MNHEY and CDR2 as SVGAGI. CDR3 length: 15 amino acids. The CDR3 loop reads CASRNNGGGAYEQYF. The DNA of the CDR3 is TGTGCCAGCAGGAACAACGGCGGGGGAGCCTACGAGCAGTACTTC.

The chain carries TRBV7-3 and TRBJ2-2; 10 bases align to TRBD1. V lost 5 bases to trimming and J lost 3 bases; unmatched junction nucleotides: 3. This CDR3 is 15 amino acids long. Germline loops: CDR1 SGHTA, CDR2 FQGTGA. CDR3 sequence: CASSRQGADTGELFF. CDR3 coding DNA: TGTGCCAGCAGCCGACAGGGGGCAGACACCGGGGAGCTGTTTTTT.

A single count supports this clone. The chain uses TRBV11-3 and TRBJ2-5, with D maybe TRBD2 (6 bases). The V end lost 0 bases, the J end lost 2 bases, and 16 bases lay between the germline ends. The CDR3 runs to 17 residues. Per germline, CDR1 SGHNT and CDR2 YENEEA. The CDR3 protein is CASSLEPSGVLQETQYF. CDR3 DNA: TGTGCCAGCAGCTTAGAGCCCTCGGGGGTTTTACAAGAGACCCAGTACTTC.

The chain is built from TRBV10-3 and TRBJ2-5, with a possible D match to TRBD1 (7 bases). The V and J ends lost 0 bases and 3 bases respectively, with 11 bases between them. Germline CDR1 is ENHRY and CDR2 is SYGVKD. The CDR3 is 15 residues long. The CDR3 nucleotides read TGTGCCATCAGTGAGTCTGACAGGGAGGAAGAGACCCAGTACTTC. Amino acids: CAISESDREEETQYF.

The V call is TRBV28, the J call TRBJ1-3, with D tentatively TRBD1 (6 bases). The germline CDR1 and CDR2 sequences are MDHEN and SYDVKM. The CDR3 has 15 amino acids. Trimming took off 2 bases at V and 4 bases at J, with 12 bases between the two ends. CDR3 bases: TGTGCCAGCAGTTTAAGACCGGGGACAGGAAACACCATATATTTT. This gives the protein CASSLRPGTGNTIYF. The full variable domain, its missing parts supplied by reference TRBV28 and TRBJ1-3, is DVKVTQSSRYLVKRTGEKVFLECVQDMDHENMFWYRQDPGLGLRLIYFSYDVKMKEKGDIPEGYSVSREKKERFSLILESASTNQTSMYLCASSLRPGTGNTIYFGEGSWLTVV.